This T cell receptor beta chain originates from a study of human T cells and chemical hapten exposure. Whole-study results and caveats: Patch test score was positively correlated with the counts of TCRs that had expanded at PT1. Given that the donors had alopecia, their immune response may differ from that seen in healthy people. DPC sensitization did not alter TCRs above 1 in 1000 frequency.

TCRdb processed the RACE reads anew with MiXCR; each CDR3 protein has one entry. The sample consists of some 350,000 distinct CDR3 sequences, just under 6.5% of them appearing once. This clonotype was recorded many times. What it recognizes is unknown. Time point meaning: patch test 2, 6 weeks after DPC sensitization. As to treatment: therapeutic diphenylcyclopropenone sensitization with weekly scalp DPC. Alopecia patients deemed DPC-suitable, aged 18 to 70, excluding pregnancy. V was pared by 4 bases and J by 5 bases, with 12 bases between. The CDR3 consists of 13 residues. In germline, CDR1 is SQVTM, CDR2 ANQGSEA.

The rearrangement joins TRBV29-1 to TRBJ1-5; the D is unclear. This sample comprised whole blood, obtained in connection with sensitization to the hapten diphenylcyclopropenone (DPC). This TCR was recovered from a woman aged 18-29 years with alopecia areata. Some clones in this sample may be carry-over from other donors' samples. The DNA of the CDR3 is TGCAGCGTTGGGGCTTCCTCATATCAGCCCCAGCATTTT. This encodes CSVGASSYQPQHF.